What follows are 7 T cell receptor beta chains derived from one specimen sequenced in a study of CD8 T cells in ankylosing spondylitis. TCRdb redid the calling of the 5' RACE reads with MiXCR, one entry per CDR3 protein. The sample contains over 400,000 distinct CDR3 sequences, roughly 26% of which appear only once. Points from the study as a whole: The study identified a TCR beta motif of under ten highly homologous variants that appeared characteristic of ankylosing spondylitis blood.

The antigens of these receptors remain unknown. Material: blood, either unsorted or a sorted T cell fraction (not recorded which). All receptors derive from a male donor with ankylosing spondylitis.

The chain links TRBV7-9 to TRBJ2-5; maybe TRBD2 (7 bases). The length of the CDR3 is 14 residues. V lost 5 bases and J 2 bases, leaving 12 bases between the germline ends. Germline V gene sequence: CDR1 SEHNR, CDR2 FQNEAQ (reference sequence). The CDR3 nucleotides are TGTGCCAGCAGCCGGACAGCGGGGCAAGAGACCCAGTACTTC. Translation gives CASSRTAGQETQYF.

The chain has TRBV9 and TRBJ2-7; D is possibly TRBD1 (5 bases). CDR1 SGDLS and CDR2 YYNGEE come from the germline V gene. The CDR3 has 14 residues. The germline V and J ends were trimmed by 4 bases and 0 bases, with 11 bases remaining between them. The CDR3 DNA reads TGTGCCAGCAGCCCCCAGCAGGGCTCCTACGAGCAGTACTTC. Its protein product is CASSPQQGSYEQYF. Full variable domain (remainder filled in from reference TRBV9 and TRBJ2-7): DSGVTQTPKHLITATGQRVTLRCSPRSGDLSVYWYQQSLDQGLQFLIQYYNGEERAKGNILERFSAQQFPDLHSELNLSSLELGDSALYFCASSPQQGSYEQYFGPGTRLTVT.

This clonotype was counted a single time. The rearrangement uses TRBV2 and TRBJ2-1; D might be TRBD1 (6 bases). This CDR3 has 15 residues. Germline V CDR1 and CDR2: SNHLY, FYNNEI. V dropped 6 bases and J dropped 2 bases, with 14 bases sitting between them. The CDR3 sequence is CASREMTGTYNEQFF. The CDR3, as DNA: TGTGCCAGCAGGGAAATGACAGGAACCTACAATGAGCAGTTCTTC. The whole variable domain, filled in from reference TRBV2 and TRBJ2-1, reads EPEVTQTPSHQVTQMGQEVILRCVPISNHLYFYWYRQILGQKVEFLVSFYNNEISEKSEIFDDQFSVERPDGSNFTLKIRSTKLEDSAMYFCASREMTGTYNEQFFGPGTRLTVL.

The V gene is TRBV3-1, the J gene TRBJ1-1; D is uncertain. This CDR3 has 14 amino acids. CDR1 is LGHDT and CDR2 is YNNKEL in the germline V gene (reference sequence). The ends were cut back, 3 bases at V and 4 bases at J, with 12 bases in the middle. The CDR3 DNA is TGTGCCAGCAGCCAGGTCGGATGGATCACTGAAGCTTTCTTT. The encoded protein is CASSQVGWITEAFF.

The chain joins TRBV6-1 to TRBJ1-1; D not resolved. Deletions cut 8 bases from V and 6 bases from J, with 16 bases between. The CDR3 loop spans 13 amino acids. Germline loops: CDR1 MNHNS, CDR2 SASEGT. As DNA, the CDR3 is TGTGCCAGCGGTCGAGAAAGGAGCGCTGAAGCTTTCTTT. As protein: CASGRERSAEAFF.

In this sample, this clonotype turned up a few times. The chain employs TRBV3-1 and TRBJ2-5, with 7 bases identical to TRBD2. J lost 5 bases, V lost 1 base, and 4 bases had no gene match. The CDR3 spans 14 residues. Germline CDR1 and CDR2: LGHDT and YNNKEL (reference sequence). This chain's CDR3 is CASSQVGGEETQYF. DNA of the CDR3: TGTGCCAGCAGCCAAGTTGGGGGGGAGGAGACCCAGTACTTC.

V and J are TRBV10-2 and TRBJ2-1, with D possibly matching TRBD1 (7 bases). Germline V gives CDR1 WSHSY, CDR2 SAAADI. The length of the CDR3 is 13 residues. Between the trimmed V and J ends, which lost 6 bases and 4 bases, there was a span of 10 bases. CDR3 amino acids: CASRQGGYNEQFF. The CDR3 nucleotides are TGCGCCAGCAGGCAGGGGGGATACAATGAGCAGTTCTTC.